The text below deals with one T cell receptor (beta chain). The ends were cut back, 10 bases at V and 1 base at J, with 13 bases in the middle. CDR3 size: 13 residues. Germline V gene data show CDR1 as MDHEN and CDR2 as SYDVKM. The data originate from a study of control samples from healthy donors and cancer patients. The assay was immunoSEQ multiplex PCR, and TCRdb's table has in-frame clones only and misses some. Of roughly 450,000 clones in the sample, 80% to 95% are singletons; the top ten hold over 5.5%. The clonotype comes from a man aged 40-50 years with head and neck cancer. The rearrangement uses TRBV28 and TRBJ1-1; a weak D match, TRBD1 (6 bases). The specimen sequenced was PBMCs. CDR3 sequence (DNA): TGTGCCACCTTGAACAGGGAGAACACTGAAGCTTTCTTT. Amino acids: CATLNRENTEAFF.